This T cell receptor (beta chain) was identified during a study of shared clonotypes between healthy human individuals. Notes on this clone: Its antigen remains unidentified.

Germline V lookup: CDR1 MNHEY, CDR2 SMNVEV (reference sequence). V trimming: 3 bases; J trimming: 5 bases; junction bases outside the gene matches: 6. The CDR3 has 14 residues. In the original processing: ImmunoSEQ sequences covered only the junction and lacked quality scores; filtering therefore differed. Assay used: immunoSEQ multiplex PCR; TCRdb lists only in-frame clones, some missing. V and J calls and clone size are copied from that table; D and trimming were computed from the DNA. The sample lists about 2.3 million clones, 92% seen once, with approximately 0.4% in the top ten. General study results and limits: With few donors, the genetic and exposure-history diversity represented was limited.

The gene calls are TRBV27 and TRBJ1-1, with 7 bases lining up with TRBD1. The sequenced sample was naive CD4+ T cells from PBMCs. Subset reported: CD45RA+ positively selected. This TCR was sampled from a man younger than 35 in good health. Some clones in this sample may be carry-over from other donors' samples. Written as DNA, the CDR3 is TGTGCCAGCAGTTTTGGGCAGGGGGGAACTGAAGCTTTCTTT. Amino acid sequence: CASSFGQGGTEAFF.